This TCR beta chain was obtained from a study of control samples from healthy donors and cancer patients. Germline V CDR1 and CDR2: LGHDT, YNNKEL (reference sequence). The germline V and J ends were trimmed by 8 bases and 3 bases, with 13 bases remaining between them. This CDR3 comprises 13 residues. Here immunoSEQ multiplex PCR was the method, and the copy in TCRdb shows in-frame clones only, minus some. The sample has around 130,000 clones; 85% to 95% are singletons. The sequencing input was blood. This receptor was obtained from a man aged 25 to 40 in good health. The gene calls are TRBV3-1 (or the pseudogene TRBV3-2) and TRBJ1-1, with D uncertain. CDR3 sequence: CASGLRWDTEAFF. The CDR3 coding sequence is TGTGCCAGCGGTCTCCGGTGGGACACTGAAGCTTTCTTT.